This TCR beta chain comes out of a study of T cell repertoires in cytomegalovirus infection. Study background: Selection of CMV epitopes for the study included recently identified HLA-C-restricted and well-studied HLA-B-restricted ones.

Germline CDR1 reads MNHNS; CDR2 reads SASEGT. The J segment lost 1 base and the V segment lost 6 bases, leaving 8 bases of the junction unmatched. There are 16 residues in the CDR3. Turning to this clonotype: The target antigen is unknown.

MiXCR, run by TCRdb on the reads, gives a single entry per CDR3 protein. The data contain around 540,000 distinct CDR3 sequences, 33% of them singletons. General study results and limits: Dominant in the ex vivo response were TCR beta clonotypes restricted by HLA-C and specific for CMV.

The TCR was taken from a human donor in good health (CMV status not recorded). Some clones in this sample may be carry-over from other donors' samples. V usage is TRBV6-1 and J usage is TRBJ1-5; 8 positions agree with TRBD1. The sample in question was cultured PBMCs, obtained from culture after CMV antigen stimulation. CDR3: CASRLSPGGSNQPQHF. Written as DNA, the CDR3 is TGTGCCAGCAGACTATCTCCAGGGGGCAGCAATCAGCCCCAGCATTTT.